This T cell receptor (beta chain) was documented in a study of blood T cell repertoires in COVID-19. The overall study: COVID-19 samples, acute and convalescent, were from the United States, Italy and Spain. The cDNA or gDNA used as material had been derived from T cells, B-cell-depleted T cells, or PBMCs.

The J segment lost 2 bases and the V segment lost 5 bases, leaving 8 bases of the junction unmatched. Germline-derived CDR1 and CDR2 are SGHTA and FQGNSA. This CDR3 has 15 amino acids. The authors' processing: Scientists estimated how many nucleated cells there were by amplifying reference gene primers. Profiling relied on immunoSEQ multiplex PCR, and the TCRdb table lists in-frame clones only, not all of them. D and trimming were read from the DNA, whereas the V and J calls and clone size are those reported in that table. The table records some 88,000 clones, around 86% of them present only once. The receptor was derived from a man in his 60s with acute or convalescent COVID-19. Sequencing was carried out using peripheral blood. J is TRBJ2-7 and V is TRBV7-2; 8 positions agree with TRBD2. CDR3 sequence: CASSHPGLAPYEQYF. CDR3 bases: TGTGCCAGCAGCCACCCCGGACTAGCTCCCTACGAGCAGTACTTC.